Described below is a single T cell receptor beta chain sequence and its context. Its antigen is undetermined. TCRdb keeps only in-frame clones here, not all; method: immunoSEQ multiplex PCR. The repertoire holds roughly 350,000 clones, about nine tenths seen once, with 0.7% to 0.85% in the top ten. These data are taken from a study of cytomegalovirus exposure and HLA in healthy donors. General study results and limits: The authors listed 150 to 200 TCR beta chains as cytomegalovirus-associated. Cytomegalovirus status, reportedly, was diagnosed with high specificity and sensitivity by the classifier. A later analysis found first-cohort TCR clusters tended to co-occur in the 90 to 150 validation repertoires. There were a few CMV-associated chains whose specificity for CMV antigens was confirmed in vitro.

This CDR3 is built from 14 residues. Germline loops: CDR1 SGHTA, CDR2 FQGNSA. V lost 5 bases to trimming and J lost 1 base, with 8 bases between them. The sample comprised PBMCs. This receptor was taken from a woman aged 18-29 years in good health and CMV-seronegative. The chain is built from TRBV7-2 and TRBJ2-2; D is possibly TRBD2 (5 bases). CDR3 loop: CASSTRVNTGELFF. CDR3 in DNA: TGTGCCAGCAGCACGCGGGTGAACACCGGGGAGCTGTTTTTT.